A single sample gave rise to the 2 T cell receptor beta chains below, sequenced in a study of blood T cell repertoires in COVID-19. Profiling relied on immunoSEQ multiplex PCR, and the TCRdb table lists in-frame clones only, not all of them. The sample includes 200,000 to 300,000 clones, approximately 85% of them seen just once. The sequenced material came from peripheral blood. The receptors derive from a man in his forties or fifties with acute or convalescent COVID-19.

This chain joins TRBV14 and TRBJ1-1; tentatively, D is TRBD1 (5 bases). The germline V gene has CDR1 SGHDN and CDR2 FVKESK. CDR3 length: 13 residues. V was trimmed by 1 base and J by 5 bases, leaving 8 bases between them. CDR3: CASSQVAGTEAFF. The CDR3 DNA reads as TGTGCCAGCAGCCAAGTGGCAGGGACTGAAGCTTTCTTT.

V and J are TRBV5-1 and TRBJ1-6; 8 nucleotides align to TRBD1. This CDR3 comprises 18 residues. CDR1 and CDR2 (germline): SGHRS, YFSETQ. Trimming cost V 3 bases and J 0 bases; bases outside gene matches: 8. In nucleotides, the CDR3 is TGCGCCAGCAGCTGGACAGGGACGGGAAGCTCCTATAATTCACCCCTCCACTTT. Its protein is CASSWTGTGSSYNSPLHF.